The present TCR beta chain was sequenced within a study of CD39 and CD103 CD8 tumor-infiltrating T cells (dated by TCRdb to the late 2010s). About the investigation overall: Repertoire comparisons were shown for an HPV-positive HNSCC, an HPV-negative HNSCC, an ovarian cancer and a melanoma patient. TCRbeta CDR3 deep sequencing compared repertoires of CD8 TIL subsets defined by CD103 and CD39 with peripheral memory CD8 T cells.

For each subset, between roughly 10,000 and 100,000 sorted cells were used for genomic DNA extraction with the DNeasy Blood and Tissue Kit. The immunoSEQ service sequenced and mapped the TCRbeta V-J or V-D-J regions, with coverage above 9x for each sample. From the authors' description of their analysis: The analysis included only productive rearrangements exported from the immunoSEQ Analyzer platform, and clonality was assessed using the 500 most abundant clones. To quantify how much repertoires overlapped between populations, both the Morisita-Horn similarity index and the Jaccard index were used. Morisita-Horn similarity between CD8 T-cell subset TCR repertoires was measured in roughly six cancer patients. TCRdb took this table from immuneACCESS and kept in-frame rearrangements with V and J called. Such tables lack part of the clones; where checked against another copy, unresolved V genes explain under half of the gap, and the rest is unexplained. V and J calls and clone size are given by that table; D and trimming were obtained from the DNA. The sample table lists roughly 7,400 clones, around three fifths of them with a count of one. The top ten constitute 50% to 60% of the sample.

The V and J ends are trimmed by 2 bases and 4 bases, leaving 9 bases between them. The germline V gene encodes CDR1 MNHNS and CDR2 SASEGT. The cysteine opens and the phenylalanine closes a CDR3 of 14 amino acids. The only DNA kept is the CDR3, 42 bases in frame from the first base. Turning to this clone: Its recognized antigen is unknown. Per-base qualities were not stored, and no clone one base away is much larger.

At the time of sample collection the patients were not on therapy, although prior treatments varied from chemotherapy, radiotherapy, surgery and immunotherapy to no treatment. Thawed cells were enriched for T lymphocytes with a negative-selection kit, adding EpCAM beads for tumor-infiltrating lymphocytes. Memory CD8 T cells were sorted using a CD8+CD4-CD45RA- gate, without regard to whether the cells expressed CCR7. Peripheral blood mononuclear cells were obtained using a Ficoll-Paque PLUS gradient and were cryopreserved prior to analysis. Populations were sorted to 98% to 99% purity on a FACSAria II, and cell pellets were frozen for TCR sequencing without culture. General study outcomes and caveats: DP TIL clonotypes were rarely found in blood or uninvolved lymph node, whereas DN TIL clonotypes largely overlapped peripheral memory CD8 repertoires. Compared with DN and SP CD8 TILs and with blood memory CD8 T cells, DP CD8 TILs appeared more oligoclonal, with the top 30 clonotypes covering roughly 55-90%.

The material sequenced was CD8+ T cells sorted from blood. Explained via the paper, the cell subset or site label denotes: total memory CD8 T cells (CD45RA-CCR7+/-) from blood or uninvolved lymph node. Recombination connected TRBV6-1 to TRBJ1-5; the D segment cannot be called with confidence. The sequence was collected from a human donor with head and neck squamous cell carcinoma. This receptor has the CDR3 CASSEWAVNQPQHF. The sequenced DNA is TGTGCCAGCAGTGAATGGGCAGTTAATCAGCCCCAGCATTTT.